This record looks at one TCR beta chain sequence and its context. Which antigen it targets is not known. No qualities accompany the bases; no much larger clone lies one base away. The data belong to a study of blood T cell repertoires in COVID-19 (dated by TCRdb to the early 2020s). With respect to the entire study: The collaborator samples originated in the United States, Italy and Spain and spanned the acute and convalescent phases of COVID-19. The repertoires were released in a freely available public database intended as a resource for research on the immune response to SARS-CoV-2. The prospective study material was composed of cDNA or gDNA derived from T cells, B-cell-depleted T cells, or PBMCs. Deeply sampled blood TCRbeta repertoires from subjects exposed to, actively infected with, or recovered from COVID-19 were included in the dataset. Where HLA class I and class II types were available, the types were taken from metadata supplied by the sample provider, not from assay-based typing. Samples came from the ongoing ImmuneRACE study (first 160 participants) plus 1,254 subjects from 6 global collaborators. Nearly every sample came with metadata listing a de-identified subject ID, COVID-19 status, age in years and sex. Results the study describes overall, beyond this receptor: Clinical and demographic metadata were provided uncurated, with the amount varying by source and participant.

The germline V gene (reference sequence) yields LNHDA for CDR1 and SQIVND for CDR2. From its cysteine to its phenylalanine, the CDR3 spans 15 amino acids. Just CDR3 DNA is preserved here, 45 bases in frame from base 1. Compared with germline, V lacks 3 bases and J lacks 3 bases; bases without a gene match: 5. Participants in the prospective study were aged roughly 18 to 95 years, lived in over 20 United States geographic areas, and enrolled through a virtual design. In the prospective study, cohorts were assigned on the basis of participant-reported clinical history obtained from a screening survey and a study questionnaire. Recovered participants in ImmuneRACE Cohort 3 were defined as having two consecutive negative NP/OP PCR tests, clearance from a healthcare professional, or resolution of symptoms. In the prospective study, mobile phlebotomists collected whole blood, serum and a nasopharyngeal or oropharyngeal swab from each participant. Prospective study participants could optionally give additional blood draws and questionnaires over an approximately 2-month period. Before DNA extraction, blood samples from the prospective study were shipped at room temperature or frozen.

TCRbeta CDR3 regions were amplified from genomic DNA using the immunoSEQ Assay, a bias-controlled multiplex PCR. The paper's data handling went like this. The number of nucleated cells in each sample was estimated from the amplification of reference gene primers within the assay. Sequence reads were collapsed and filtered to measure the absolute abundance of every unique TCRbeta CDR3 rearrangement. For each sample, productive Simpson clonality was calculated as the square root of Simpson's diversity index over productive rearrangements. TCRdb obtained this table from immuneACCESS and retained in-frame rearrangements with V and J assigned. These tables miss some clones; where compared with another copy, unresolved V genes account for less than half of the shortfall, and the remainder is unexplained. D and trimming were read from the DNA, whereas the V and J calls and clone size are those reported in that table. For this sample the table gives about 320,000 clones, of which roughly nine tenths were detected only once. The biggest ten clones account for 5.2% of the sample.

This TCR was sampled from a man aged 55 to 70 who had recovered from COVID-19. The rearranged chain carries TRBV19 and TRBJ2-7, with 10 bases matching TRBD2. The sample consisted of PBMCs or T cells enriched from blood (not recorded which). The DNA sequence is TGTGCCAGTAGTATCTCGCTAGCGGGGGACTACGAGCAGTACTTC. Translated, it gives CASSISLAGDYEQYF.